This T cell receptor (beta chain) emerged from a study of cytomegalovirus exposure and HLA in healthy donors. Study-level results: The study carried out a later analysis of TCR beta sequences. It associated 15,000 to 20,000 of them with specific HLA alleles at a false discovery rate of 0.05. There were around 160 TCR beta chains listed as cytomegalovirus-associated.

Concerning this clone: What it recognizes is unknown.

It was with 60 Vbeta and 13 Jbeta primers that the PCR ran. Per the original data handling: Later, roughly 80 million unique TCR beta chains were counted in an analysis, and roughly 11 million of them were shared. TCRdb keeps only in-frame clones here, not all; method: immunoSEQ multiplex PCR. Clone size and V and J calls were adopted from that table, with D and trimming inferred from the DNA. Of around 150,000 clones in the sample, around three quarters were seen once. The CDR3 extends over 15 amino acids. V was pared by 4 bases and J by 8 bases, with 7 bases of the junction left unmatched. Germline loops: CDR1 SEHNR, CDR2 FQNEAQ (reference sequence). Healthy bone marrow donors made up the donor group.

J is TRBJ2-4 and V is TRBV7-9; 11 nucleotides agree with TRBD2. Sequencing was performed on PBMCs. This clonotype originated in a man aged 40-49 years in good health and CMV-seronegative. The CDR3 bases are TGTGCCAGCAGCTCCGATAGCGGGGGGGGGTACATTCAGTACTTC. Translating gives CASSSDSGGGYIQYF.